A selection of T cell receptor beta chains follows, all from one sample in a study of identical twins. Each CDR3 protein gets one entry after TCRdb re-called the 5' RACE reads with MiXCR. Here the sample spans roughly 690,000 distinct CDR3 sequences, roughly 6% being singletons. Sequencing was performed on naive T cells sorted from blood. These receptors were collected from a man aged 18 to 29 in good health. The CDR3 runs from the conserved cysteine through the conserved F or W. The D gene is left open where the match is weak. Clone size is shown for a subset of rows, as once, few, many or a class of expanded clone.

length	J	V	size	D	DNA	CDR3
14	TRBJ2-5	TRBV5-1	-	-	TGCGCCAGCAGCTTGGCGGCTAGGGAAGAGACCCAGTACTTC	CASSLAAREETQYF
14	TRBJ2-7	TRBV7-2	few	-	TGTGCCAGCAGCTTCGGCAGGGTCATCTACGAGCAGTACTTC	CASSFGRVIYEQYF
16	TRBJ2-4	TRBV4-1	few	-	TGCGCCAGCAGCCAAGATACGGCGGTCCCCAAACAGGAACAGTACTTC	CASSQDTAVPKQEQYF
15	TRBJ2-5	TRBV29-1	many	-	TGCAGCGTTGAAGAGGGTCGCGGAGTGCAAGAGACCCAGTACTTC	CSVEEGRGVQETQYF
15	TRBJ2-6	TRBV9	few	-	TGTGCCAGCAGCGTGGACACCTCTGGGGCCAACGTCCTGACTTTC	CASSVDTSGANVLTF
13	TRBJ1-1	TRBV20-1	few	-	TGCAGTGCTAGAGATGTGCTGCTTACTGAAGCTTTCTTT	CSARDVLLTEAFF
16	TRBJ2-5	TRBV18	few	TRBD2	TGTGCCAGCTCACCACGGCTAGCGGGAGAGGGAGAGACCCAGTACTTC	CASSPRLAGEGETQYF
15	TRBJ2-2	TRBV28	many	-	TGTGCCAGCAGTTTCGGGGGGCGCGTCACCGGGGAGCTGTTTTTT	CASSFGGRVTGELFF
11	TRBJ2-7	TRBV29-1	many	-	TGCAGCGTTGAAGAAAGGGACGAGCAGTACTTC	CSVEERDEQYF
16	TRBJ1-4	TRBV27	many	-	TGTGCCAGCAGTCTCACCCTCAGGGGAGAGCGTGAAAAACTGTTTTTT	CASSLTLRGEREKLFF
13	TRBJ2-1	TRBV4-1	many	-	TGCGCCAGCAGCCAAATCTCCACCGATGAGCAGTTCTTC	CASSQISTDEQFF
16	TRBJ2-3	TRBV4-2	many	TRBD2	TGTGCCAGCAGCCCGGAAGCGGGAGGAAGCACAGATACGCAGTATTTT	CASSPEAGGSTDTQYF
13	TRBJ2-5	TRBV4-2	many	-	TGTGCCAGCAGCCAAGATTGGTTGGAGACCCAGTACTTC	CASSQDWLETQYF
15	TRBJ2-1	TRBV20-1	-	-	TGCAGTGCTAACCTCCTCCGGGACGTCTACAATGAGCAGTTCTTC	CSANLLRDVYNEQFF